Described below is a single T cell receptor (beta chain) sequence and its context. These data belong to a study of blood T cells in healthy people across ages. CDR1 GTSNPN and CDR2 SVGIG come from the germline V gene (reference sequence). The ends lost 6 bases at V and 7 bases at J; junction bases unmatched: 12. CDR3 length: 14 amino acids. Alongside a J-beta primer mix, a sample-barcoded 5' primer served in a second PCR lasting about 6 to 11 cycles. TCRdb independently ran MiXCR on the 5' RACE reads; one entry per CDR3 protein. The repertoire holds approximately 730,000 distinct CDR3 sequences, with about 42% as singletons.

The chain uses TRBV30 and TRBJ2-1; 7 bases fit TRBD1. Sequenced sample: blood. The source is a woman aged 55-70 years in good health. The CDR3 bases are TGTGCCTGCCCCAAGGCACAGGGGATTAATGAGCAGTTCTTC. This codes for CACPKAQGINEQFF.